The clone carrying this T cell receptor beta chain was seen many times. Its antigen remains unknown. The data were obtained in a study of CD8 T cells in ankylosing spondylitis. Study-wide points: Relatively scarce in peripheral blood, disease-linked clones were CD8+. In the blood and synovial fluid of reactive arthritis, some motif variants had been previously reported. For ankylosing spondylitis blood, a TCR beta motif of about eight highly homologous variants appeared characteristic.

Preparation of TCR beta libraries was done by quantitative 5'-RACE with molecular barcodes. TCRdb reanalysed the 5' RACE reads using MiXCR and keeps one entry per CDR3 protein. The sample lists 80,000 to 100,000 distinct CDR3 sequences, around 10% occurring once. Trimming left V 0 bases short and J 6 bases short, with 15 bases between. Looked up from germline, CDR1 is SGHRS and CDR2 is YFSETQ. The CDR3 is made up of 15 amino acids. The clonotype originates from a male donor with ankylosing spondylitis or in good health (not recorded which). The chain joins TRBV5-1 to TRBJ1-1; D is perhaps TRBD1 (5 bases). The material sequenced was blood, either unsorted or a sorted T cell fraction (not recorded which). DNA for the CDR3: TGCGCCAGCAGCTTGGAGGCAGGGTCTTATCCTGAAGCTTTCTTT. Protein: CASSLEAGSYPEAFF.